Sequencing of this T cell receptor beta chain was carried out in a study of shared clonotypes between healthy human individuals. TCRdb keeps only in-frame clones here, not all; method: immunoSEQ multiplex PCR. The sample holds hundreds of thousands of clones, less than 96% seen once. With 3 bases removed from V and 2 bases from J, the gap between germline ends came to 9 bases. Germline CDR1 and CDR2: SGHRS and YFSETQ. The CDR3 sequence is 14 residues long. This clonotype originated in a woman under 40 in good health. The chain links TRBV5-1 to TRBJ2-1; the D is unclear. The specimen was naive CD4+ T cells sorted from blood. The subset is: CD45RA+ positively selected. CDR3 in DNA: TGCGCCAGCAGCTCCCTTCTTCCCTACAATGAGCAGTTCTTC. This encodes CASSSLLPYNEQFF.